The 3 T cell receptor beta chains below were found in one sample sequenced in a study of control samples from healthy donors and cancer patients. TCRdb's copy holds only in-frame clones and misses some; the assay was immunoSEQ multiplex PCR. There are under 55,000 clones in the sample; 75% to 95% occur only once, and more than 20% lies in the top ten. Sequences were obtained from PBMCs. The receptors here all came from a woman in her thirties or forties with head and neck cancer.

The gene calls are TRBV28 and TRBJ2-3; TRBD1 agrees at 7 bases. CDR3 size: 16 residues. With 4 bases clipped from V and 1 base from J, the junction kept 8 bases outside the gene matches. Germline V gives CDR1 MDHEN, CDR2 SYDVKM. The CDR3 DNA sequence: TGTGCCAGCAGTTCTCACAGGGGCGACGGCACAGATACGCAGTATTTT. Residues: CASSSHRGDGTDTQYF.

V gene TRBV6-6 combines with J gene TRBJ1-1; D is uncertain. The CDR3 is 11 amino acids. Germline V gene sequence: CDR1 MNHNY, CDR2 SVGAGI (reference sequence). Trimming left V 10 bases short and J 3 bases short, with 9 bases between. The DNA for the CDR3 is TGTGCCACCCAGGAGGACACTGAAGCTTTCTTT. This translates into CATQEDTEAFF.

The chain is built from TRBV29-1 and TRBJ2-7; D uncertain. The V gene lost 4 bases and the J gene lost 10 bases, with 14 bases spanning the gap. CDR1 and CDR2 (germline): SQVTM, ANQGSEA. The CDR3 has 11 residues. CDR3: CSVANDLDQYF. CDR3 DNA sequence: TGCAGCGTTGCAAACGACCTGGACCAGTACTTC.